This is a list of T cell receptor beta chains from one sample in a study of T cell repertoires in cytomegalovirus infection. Each CDR3 protein is one row after TCRdb ran MiXCR on the reads. This sample carries hundreds of thousands of distinct CDR3 sequences, approximately 25% of them seen once, and the ten largest clones take under 8.5%. Sequences were obtained from CD8+ T cells from PBMCs. Receptors originate from a human donor in good health (CMV status not recorded). Some clones in this sample may be carry-over from other donors' samples. The CDR3 runs from the conserved cysteine through the conserved F or W. The order of the fields is CDR3 length, D gene, V gene, J gene, clone size, CDR3 protein, CDR3 DNA. The D gene is left open where the match is weak. A row's size may be missing; if present it is once, few, many or a size class.

15,NA,TRBV4-1,TRBJ2-3,few,CASSRGHPVTDTQYF,TGCGCCAGCAGCCGAGGACATCCCGTCACAGATACGCAGTATTTT
13,NA,TRBV25-1,TRBJ1-1,few,CASSELMNTEAFF,TGTGCCAGCAGTGAACTAATGAACACTGAAGCTTTCTTT
15,NA,TRBV5-6,TRBJ2-7,few,CASSFWGHNIYEQYF,TGTGCCAGCAGCTTTTGGGGACATAACATCTACGAGCAGTACTTC
14,NA,TRBV6-2/TRBV6-3,TRBJ1-2,few,CASSYPGRLGGYTF,TGTGCCAGCAGTTACCCGGGACGTCTGGGAGGCTACACCTTC
16,TRBD1,TRBV29-1,TRBJ1-2,NA,CSVPSARDRGTYGYTF,TGCAGCGTCCCATCGGCGCGGGACAGGGGAACCTATGGCTACACCTTC
13,TRBD2,TRBV7-2,TRBJ2-1,NA,CASMGGGHNEQFF,TGTGCCAGCATGGGGGGGGGTCACAATGAGCAGTTCTTC
14,TRBD1,TRBV28,TRBJ2-3,few,CASAFQGAVDTQYF,TGTGCCAGCGCGTTCCAGGGGGCAGTGGATACGCAGTATTTT
13,TRBD1,TRBV29-1,TRBJ2-7,NA,CSVETGKSREQYF,TGCAGCGTGGAGACAGGGAAGAGCCGCGAGCAGTACTTC
15,NA,TRBV6-5,TRBJ1-2,many,CASSYYGRANYGYTF,TGTGCCAGCAGTTACTATGGACGAGCTAACTATGGCTACACCTTC
16,TRBD1,TRBV27,TRBJ1-2,many,CASSPTRQGLAYGYTF,TGTGCCAGCAGTCCAACCCGACAGGGTCTGGCCTATGGCTACACCTTC
12,TRBD1,TRBV20-1,TRBJ1-2,NA,CSAQDRGYGYTF,TGCAGTGCTCAGGACAGGGGCTATGGCTACACCTTC
14,TRBD1,TRBV6-2/TRBV6-3,TRBJ1-1,NA,CASSVDRGLIQAFF,TGTGCCAGCAGTGTCGACAGGGGGCTGATTCAAGCTTTCTTT
16,NA,TRBV7-9,TRBJ2-5,many,CASRRNSSTARETQYF,TGTGCCAGCAGGCGTAATAGCTCGACCGCCCGAGAGACCCAGTACTTC
16,TRBD1,TRBV7-8,TRBJ2-5,many,CASSPFPSDREETQYF,TGTGCCAGCAGCCCTTTCCCTTCTGACAGGGAAGAGACCCAGTACTTC
15,NA,TRBV28,TRBJ2-1,many,CASSWLGTTYNEQFF,TGTGCCAGCAGTTGGTTGGGGACAACCTACAATGAGCAGTTCTTC
11,NA,TRBV7-9,TRBJ2-1,many,CASRVDKEQFF,TGTGCCAGCAGGGTAGATAAGGAGCAGTTCTTC
14,TRBD1,TRBV7-8,TRBJ1-1,many,CASSFRTGGTEAFF,TGTGCCAGCAGCTTCCGGACAGGGGGCACTGAAGCTTTCTTT
14,NA,TRBV5-6,TRBJ2-7,NA,CASSFRSAFYEQYF,TGTGCCAGCAGCTTCCGGAGCGCCTTTTACGAGCAGTACTTC
14,NA,TRBV29-1,TRBJ1-1,few,CSVSLEEGFTEAFF,TGCAGCGTGAGTTTGGAGGAGGGTTTTACTGAAGCTTTCTTT
14,NA,TRBV19,TRBJ1-2,NA,CASNPGRDNYGYTF,TGTGCCAGTAACCCCGGGCGGGACAACTATGGCTACACCTTC
14,TRBD1,TRBV6-5,TRBJ2-5,NA,CASSYDRVGKTQYF,TGTGCCAGCAGTTACGACAGGGTCGGTAAGACCCAGTACTTC
13,TRBD2,TRBV2,TRBJ2-7,few,CAALAGSSYEQYF,TGTGCGGCCCTAGCGGGGTCCTCCTACGAGCAGTACTTC
16,TRBD2,TRBV10-3,TRBJ2-1,NA,CAISPGRRGGWNEQFF,TGTGCCATCAGTCCCGGGCGGCGGGGGGGCTGGAATGAGCAGTTCTTC
18,NA,TRBV7-3,TRBJ2-1,few,CASSLGGSAPSSYNEQFF,TGTGCCAGCAGCTTAGGAGGATCGGCACCGAGCTCCTACAATGAGCAGTTCTTC
12,NA,TRBV7-6,TRBJ2-1,NA,CASSFGTHEQFF,TGTGCCAGCAGCTTCGGGACACATGAGCAGTTCTTC
19,NA,TRBV7-9,TRBJ1-3,many,CASSSTRLDEGPSGNTIYF,TGTGCCAGCAGCTCAACCCGTCTGGATGAGGGGCCCTCTGGAAACACCATATATTTT
15,TRBD1,TRBV5-1,TRBJ2-2,NA,CASSFDRGHTGELFF,TGCGCCAGCAGCTTCGACAGGGGGCACACCGGGGAGCTGTTTTTT
16,NA,TRBV6-2/TRBV6-3,TRBJ2-5,NA,CASSYLEDNPWETQYF,TGTGCCAGCAGTTATCTTGAGGACAACCCCTGGGAGACCCAGTACTTC
14,NA,TRBV7-4,TRBJ2-4,NA,CASSFDYRGNIQYF,TGTGCCAGCAGCTTCGACTATCGGGGGAACATTCAGTACTTC
14,NA,TRBV12-3/TRBV12-4,TRBJ2-7,NA,CASTSGVGNYEQYF,TGTGCCAGCACCAGTGGTGTGGGGAATTACGAGCAGTACTTC
15,NA,TRBV7-6,TRBJ2-5,many,CASSLATAGLETQYF,TGTGCCAGCAGCTTAGCGACGGCAGGGTTAGAGACCCAGTACTTC
11,NA,TRBV7-9,TRBJ2-4,NA,CASTNRNIQYF,TGTGCCAGCACCAACAGAAACATTCAGTACTTC
17,NA,TRBV14,TRBJ1-1,few,CASSQEISAPESTEAFF,TGTGCCAGCAGCCAAGAAATTAGCGCCCCGGAGAGCACTGAAGCTTTCTTT
15,NA,TRBV20-1,TRBJ2-1,NA,CSALWAPTLYNEQFF,TGCAGTGCCCTCTGGGCCCCAACCCTATACAATGAGCAGTTCTTC
18,TRBD2,TRBV7-8,TRBJ2-2,many,CASSSGLAGGLFYGELFF,TGTGCCAGCAGCTCCGGACTAGCGGGGGGGTTATTTTACGGGGAGCTGTTTTTT
17,TRBD1,TRBV7-9,TRBJ2-1,few,CASSSPRRTGGYHEQFF,TGTGCCAGCAGCTCCCCCAGAAGGACAGGGGGCTACCATGAGCAGTTCTTC
15,NA,TRBV7-2,TRBJ1-6,many,CASSLRTPDHSPLHF,TGTGCCAGCAGCTTACGGACCCCGGACCATTCACCCCTCCACTTT
14,NA,TRBV7-3,TRBJ1-1,many,CASSLNGGYTEAFF,TGTGCCAGCAGCTTAAACGGGGGGTACACTGAAGCTTTCTTT
16,TRBD2,TRBV6-5,TRBJ2-1,few,CASRHRGTSGEGEQFF,TGTGCCAGCAGACACCGAGGGACTAGCGGGGAGGGTGAGCAGTTCTTC